This TCR beta chain was profiled in a study of T-cell memory formation after mild COVID-19 (dated by TCRdb to the early 2020s). Regarding the complete study: TCR sequence clusters from the two donors were found to be largely donor specific. Longitudinal TCRalpha and TCRbeta repertoire sequencing tracked T-cell clones expanding and contracting after mild COVID-19 in two donors. Two young, previously healthy adult volunteers made up the cohort, one male and one female.

This clonotype occurred a few times. No cognate antigen has been identified for it. Base qualities are missing; no much larger clone stands one base away. Points the paper makes about the study in general: The detection of some responding clones in pre-infection memory suggests that pre-existing cross-reactive memory T cells joined the SARS-CoV-2 response. The second-wave clones that peaked on day 37 were not confirmed to be SARS-CoV-2 specific. Contracting CD4+ clones were located mainly in the CM and EM memory subsets, whereas CD8+ clones were found to be enriched in EMRA. Clones that contracted from day 15 to 85 showed balanced CD4/CD8 phenotypes, whereas a second wave of clones that expanded from day 15 to 37 leaned towards CD4+. Only two mild cases were covered in the study, and larger cohorts including severe cases with pre-infection samples were considered necessary.

The CDR3 numbers 20 residues from cysteine through phenylalanine. The retained sequence is limited to the CDR3, 60 bases, with the frame set at the first base. V is cut by 2 bases and J by 0 bases, and the space between the germline ends is 23 bases. Sequencing took place on an Illumina NovaSeq 6000. TCRalpha and TCRbeta cDNA libraries were built by 5'RACE with constant-segment primers, adding sample barcodes and unique molecular identifiers. Trizol reagent was used to extract RNA from every sample. Library amplification was performed in two PCR steps, and a second sample barcode and Illumina TruSeq adapters were introduced in the second step. Sequencing of the libraries was done on an Illumina NovaSeq, producing 2 x 150 bp paired-end reads. On the study's bioinformatics: With migec v1.2.7, reads were demultiplexed and then collapsed into UMI-guided consensus sequences. Using mixcr v2.1.11, the UMI consensuses were aligned to TRA and TRB V and J templates and assembled into clonotypes. A clonotype was counted as expanded or contracted only when both edgeR and NoisET called the clonotype significant, with the noise models trained on biological replicates. For edgeR calls, the cutoffs were a false discovery rate-adjusted p below 0.01 and a log2 fold-change threshold of 1. As an exploratory analysis of dynamics, PCA with hierarchical clustering was applied to max-normalized trajectories of the 1000 most abundant clonotypes. Separately sequenced CD4+ and CD8+ repertoires were used to assign a CD4 or CD8 phenotype to each responding clone. The public reads were quality trimmed at Q25 with fastp and then assembled into clones with MiXCR by TCRdb, keeping productive beta chains. Each entry merges the rows of one CDR3 protein and shows their most common DNA and genes. TCRdb's processing, not the study's, gives the V and J calls here. The sample profile shows fewer than 350,000 distinct CDR3 sequences; 15% to 20% of them were found once. Of the sample, approximately 20% is held by the ten largest clones.

Ficoll-Paque density gradient centrifugation was used to isolate PBMCs. Recombination linked TRBV12-3 or TRBV12-4 to TRBJ2-4; the D gene is perhaps TRBD2, on 5 matching bases. The TCR comes from a man younger than 35 who had mild COVID-19 (a few samples of this study predate the infection). The sample titles of this study are shuffled in the database, so cell type and time point are left out; the donor was told from shared clones. The sample comprised PBMCs or a T cell subset sorted from them (not recorded which). Here the CDR3 is given as CASSLLPGSRAFIAKNIQYF. The DNA sequence follows: TGTGCCAGCAGTTTACTCCCGGGGAGCCGAGCCTTCATAGCCAAAAACATTCAGTACTTC.